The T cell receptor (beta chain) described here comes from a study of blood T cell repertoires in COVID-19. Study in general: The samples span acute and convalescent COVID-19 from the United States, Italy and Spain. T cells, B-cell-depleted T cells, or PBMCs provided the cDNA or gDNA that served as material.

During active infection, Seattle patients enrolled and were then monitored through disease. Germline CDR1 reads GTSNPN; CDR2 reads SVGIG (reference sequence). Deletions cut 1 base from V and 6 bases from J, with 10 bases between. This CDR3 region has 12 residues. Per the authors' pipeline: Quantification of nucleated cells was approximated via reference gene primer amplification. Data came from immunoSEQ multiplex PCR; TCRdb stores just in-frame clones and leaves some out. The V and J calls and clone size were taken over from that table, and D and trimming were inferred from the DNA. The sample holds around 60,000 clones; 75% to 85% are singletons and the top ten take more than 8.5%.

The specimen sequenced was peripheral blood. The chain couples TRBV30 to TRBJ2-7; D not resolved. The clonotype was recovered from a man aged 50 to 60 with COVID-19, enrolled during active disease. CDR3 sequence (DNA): TGTGCCTGGAGTGCTCCCTCAGTCGAGCAGTACTTC. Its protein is CAWSAPSVEQYF.